One and the same sample provided the 2 T cell receptor beta chains below, sequenced in a study of cytomegalovirus exposure and HLA in healthy donors. Measured with immunoSEQ multiplex PCR; TCRdb has only the in-frame clones, and not every one. The table shows over 150,000 clones, with around 90% occurring only once. Sequenced sample: PBMCs. The source is a woman aged 18 to 35 in good health and CMV-seropositive.

This clone was seen only once. The genes are TRBV6-5 and TRBJ2-2, with TRBD1 matching 8 bases. The V gene's germline CDR1 is MNHEY and CDR2 SVGAGI. The trim removed 4 bases at V and 4 bases at J, leaving 8 bases unmatched. The CDR3 has 16 amino acids. The CDR3 protein is CASSLPTGVATGELFF. The CDR3 bases are TGTGCCAGCAGTTTACCGACAGGGGTGGCCACCGGGGAGCTGTTTTTT.

The chain links TRBV5-6 to TRBJ2-7; TRBD1 aligns across 8 bases. The CDR3 is 14 amino acids. The V segment lost 2 bases and the J segment 6 bases; nucleotides outside the gene matches: 7. From germline, CDR1 is SGHDT and CDR2 YYEEEE. CDR3 in amino acids: CASSFGQGSSEQYF. Written as DNA, the CDR3 is TGTGCCAGCAGCTTTGGACAGGGCAGTAGCGAGCAGTACTTC.